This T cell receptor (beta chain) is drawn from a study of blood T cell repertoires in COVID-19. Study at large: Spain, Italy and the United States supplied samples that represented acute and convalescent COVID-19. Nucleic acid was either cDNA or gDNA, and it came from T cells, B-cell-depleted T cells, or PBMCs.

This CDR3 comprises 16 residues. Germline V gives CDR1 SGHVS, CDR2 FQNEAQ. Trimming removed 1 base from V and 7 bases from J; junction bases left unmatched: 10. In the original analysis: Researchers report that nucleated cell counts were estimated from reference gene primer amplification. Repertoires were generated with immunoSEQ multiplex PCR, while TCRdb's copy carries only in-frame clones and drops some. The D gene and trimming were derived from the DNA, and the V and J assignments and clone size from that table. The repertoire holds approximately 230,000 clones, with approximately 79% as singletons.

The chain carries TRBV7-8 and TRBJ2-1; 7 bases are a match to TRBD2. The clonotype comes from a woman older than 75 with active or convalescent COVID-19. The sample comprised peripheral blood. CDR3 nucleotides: TGTGCCAGCAGCTTAGGAATGGCGGGAGTGGGTAATGAGCAGTTCTTC. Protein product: CASSLGMAGVGNEQFF.